This TCR beta chain appears in the sequencing data of a study of regulatory T cells in long-lasting Graves disease. Both iRepertoire HTBI primers and Arm-PCR of CDR3 regions were used to build the TCR beta libraries. TCRdb passed the multiplex PCR reads through MiXCR, listing each CDR3 protein once. This table has 500,000 or so distinct CDR3 sequences, about a sixth appearing once. In this sample, this clonotype turned up many times. V lost 2 bases to trimming and J lost 4 bases; unmatched junction nucleotides: 1. Germline V lookup: CDR1 KGHDR, CDR2 SFDVKD. CDR3 length: 15 residues. Time point reported: newly diagnosed GD, antithyroid drugs for less than 3 months. PBMC RNA was the source of the TCR library. Peripheral blood, 7.5 to 9.5 milliliters per patient, was collected in EDTA tubes. A further study also used this sample, focusing on T cells in Graves' hyperthyroidism and ophthalmopathy. That paper notes: Investigators excluded patients with uncontrolled infection, other autoimmune disease, pregnancy or lactation. First-round RT-PCR targeting the TCR CDR3 was performed with the HTBI primer set.

The chain is built from TRBV24-1 and TRBJ2-2; TRBD1 agrees at 9 bases. The material was peripheral blood mononuclear cells (PBMCs), obtained at new diagnosis, from a patient treated with antithyroid drugs. The TCR originated in a man in his forties with Graves disease. The CDR3 spells CATSDWTGVTGELFF. DNA of the CDR3: TGTGCCACCAGTGATTGGACAGGGGTCACCGGGGAGCTGTTTTTT.